This T cell receptor (beta chain) was sequenced during a study of cytomegalovirus exposure and HLA in healthy donors. Amplification used 60 Vbeta primers and 13 Jbeta primers. Assay: immunoSEQ multiplex PCR; the TCRdb copy retains only in-frame clones and omits some. The sample records around 100,000 clones, just under 70% being singletons. Whole-study results and caveats: Reported performance of the classifier showed diagnosis of cytomegalovirus status with high specificity and sensitivity. Researchers counted 164 TCR beta chains as cytomegalovirus-associated.

This clone has only a few counts. The antigen remains unidentified. V was clipped by 7 bases and J by 8 bases, with 14 bases between them. There are 11 residues in the CDR3. Germline CDR1 is GTSNPN and CDR2 is SVGIG (reference sequence). The rearrangement joins TRBV30 to TRBJ1-1; a weak D match, TRBD1 (5 bases). The specimen sequenced was PBMCs. The sequence came from a man aged 30 to 45 in good health and CMV-seropositive. CDR3 coding DNA: TGTGCCTCAATGAAGGGGCTGGAAGCTTTCTTT. Protein sequence: CASMKGLEAFF.